These 27 T cell receptor beta chains share one sample of origin, sequenced in a study of blood T cell repertoires in COVID-19. Using immunoSEQ multiplex PCR, the repertoire was profiled, and TCRdb retains in-frame clones only, with some absent. The sample consists of some 63,000 clones, around 85% of them appearing once. Sequenced material: peripheral blood. Receptors were obtained from a human donor in a cohort sampled during active COVID-19.

The CDR3 sequence: CASSGAGRGQETQYF. The CDR3 bases are TGTGCCAGTAGTGGAGCAGGGCGGGGACAAGAGACCCAGTACTTC. The V gene is TRBV19, the J gene TRBJ2-5, with D possibly TRBD2 on 6 matching bases. The CDR3 totals 15 residues. Germline V gene sequence: CDR1 LNHDA, CDR2 SQIVND (reference sequence). V was cut by 5 bases and J by 2 bases, with 15 bases left in between.

This clone was counted a few times. V gene TRBV2 combines with J gene TRBJ1-6; tentative D call: TRBD1 (6 bases). Looked up from germline, CDR1 is SNHLY and CDR2 is FYNNEI. V shed 6 bases and J shed 0 bases, with 12 bases lying between them. The CDR3 consists of 16 residues. CDR3 bases: TGTGCCAGCAGGCCCACAGGGAGCTCCTATAATTCACCCCTCCACTTT. It codes for CASRPTGSSYNSPLHF.

The chain recombines TRBV25-1 with TRBJ1-4, with 7 bases aligning to TRBD1. This CDR3 contains 14 residues. Trimming cost V 4 bases and J 7 bases; bases outside gene matches: 6. In germline, CDR1 is MGHDK, CDR2 SYGVNS. The chain's CDR3 is CASSGRTGFEKLFF. The CDR3 nucleotides read TGTGCCAGCAGTGGACGGACAGGTTTTGAAAAACTGTTTTTT.

The chain links TRBV7-2 to TRBJ2-3, with D tentatively TRBD1 (6 bases). The CDR3 totals 14 residues. CDR1 is SGHTA, CDR2 FQGNSA, per germline. Between the trimmed V and J ends, which lost 5 bases and 6 bases, there was a span of 15 bases. CDR3: CASSTTGLSDTQYF. CDR3 nucleotides: TGTGCCAGCAGCACTACAGGGTTATCGGATACGCAGTATTTT.

The rearrangement links TRBV19 to TRBJ1-2; 7 bases are shared with TRBD1. The CDR3 extends over 15 amino acids. V lost 7 bases to trimming and J lost 4 bases; unmatched junction nucleotides: 12. Germline CDR1 LNHDA, CDR2 SQIVND (reference sequence). CDR3 nucleotide sequence: TGTGCCAGTACCGGTTGGAGGGACAGTAGCTATGGCTACACCTTC. Translation gives CASTGWRDSSYGYTF.

V and J are TRBV11-2 and TRBJ2-5; 9 nucleotides align to TRBD2. The CDR3 is 17 residues long. After removal of 5 bases from V and 3 bases from J, the junction contained 13 bases not matched to a gene. Germline values: CDR1 SGHAT, CDR2 FQNNGV. The CDR3 sequence: CASSQGSGGGAEETQYF. CDR3 sequence (DNA): TGTGCCAGCAGCCAAGGTTCTGGCGGGGGGGCCGAAGAGACCCAGTACTTC. The full variable domain, in which reference TRBV11-2 and TRBJ2-5 provide the parts outside the CDR3, is EAGVAQSPRYKIIEKRQSVAFWCNPISGHATLYWYQQILGQGPKLLIQFQNNGVVDDSQLPKDRFSAERLKGVDSTLKIQPAKLEDSAVYLCASSQGSGGGAEETQYFGPGTRLLVL.

The chain recombines TRBV19 with TRBJ2-1, with 8 bases that match TRBD2. The V gene end was trimmed by 6 bases and the J gene end by 2 bases; junction bases not matched to a gene: 6. CDR1 and CDR2 (germline): LNHDA, SQIVND (reference sequence). The CDR3 contains 15 residues. The CDR3 protein is CASRDIAGTYNEQFF. The CDR3 DNA reads TGTGCCAGTAGAGACATAGCGGGAACCTACAATGAGCAGTTCTTC.

The J gene is TRBJ2-7, the V gene TRBV7-9; D perhaps matches TRBD1 (5 bases). The germline V gene has CDR1 SEHNR and CDR2 FQNEAQ (reference sequence). Trimming shortened V by 4 bases and J by 0 bases, and 10 bases separated the two germline ends. The CDR3 totals 14 residues. The chain's CDR3 is CASSSGRVSYEQYF. The CDR3 region has the DNA TGTGCCAGCAGCTCCGGCAGGGTCTCCTACGAGCAGTACTTC.

The V call is TRBV18, the J call TRBJ1-2, with 7 bases fitting TRBD1. The CDR3 extends over 13 amino acids. V was clipped by 3 bases and J by 8 bases; unmatched bases: 6. From germline, CDR1 is KGHSH and CDR2 LQKENI. CDR3 amino acids: CASSPTGDSGYTF. DNA for the CDR3: TGTGCCAGCTCACCTACAGGGGACTCCGGCTACACCTTC. The variable domain in full, completed from reference TRBV18 and TRBJ1-2, reads NAGVMQNPRHLVRRRGQEARLRCSPMKGHSHVYWYRQLPEEGLKFMVYLQKENIIDESGMPKERFSAEFPKEGPSILRIQQVVRGDSAAYFCASSPTGDSGYTFGSGTRLTVV.

The rearrangement joins TRBV7-2 to TRBJ2-5; 7 bases fit TRBD2. After removal of 5 bases from V and 4 bases from J, the junction contained 10 bases not matched to a gene. This CDR3 region has 15 residues. CDR1 and CDR2 (germline): SGHTA, FQGNSA. The CDR3 sequence is CASSPRSGGGETQYF. CDR3 in DNA: TGTGCCAGCAGCCCCCGATCGGGGGGAGGAGAGACCCAGTACTTC.

This clone was detected once. V and J are TRBV6-2 or TRBV6-3 and TRBJ1-1; D gene ambiguous. The CDR3 runs to 12 residues. Germline CDR1 is MNHEY and CDR2 is SVGEGT. With 3 bases removed from V and 5 bases from J, the gap between germline ends came to 7 bases. The CDR3: CASSYVRTEAFF. Here the CDR3 DNA reads TGTGCCAGCAGTTATGTGAGGACTGAAGCTTTCTTT.

The chain joins TRBV6-5 to TRBJ1-2; D perhaps matches TRBD1 (5 bases). V was pared by 6 bases and J by 5 bases, with 13 bases between. The germline V gene has CDR1 MNHEY and CDR2 SVGAGI. This CDR3 is 13 amino acids long. This CDR3 is CASRDTRVYGYTF. The DNA of the CDR3 is TGTGCCAGCAGGGACACACGGGTGTATGGCTACACCTTC.

The V and J genes are TRBV7-2 and TRBJ2-1; D may be TRBD1 (6 bases). The germline CDR1 and CDR2 sequences are SGHTA and FQGNSA. The CDR3 contains 14 residues. The germline V and J ends were trimmed by 1 base and 8 bases, with 12 bases remaining between them. CDR3 region: CASSLDRVNDEQFF. In nucleotides, the CDR3 is TGTGCCAGCAGCTTAGACAGGGTAAACGATGAGCAGTTCTTC.

The chain has TRBV10-3 and TRBJ2-1; 16 nucleotides line up with TRBD2. CDR1 is ENHRY, CDR2 SYGVKD, per germline. Losses at the gene ends were 3 bases for V and 6 bases for J; bases not matched to a gene: 5. This CDR3 contains 17 residues. In DNA, the CDR3 is TGTGCCATCAGTGAACCGGGACTAGCGGGGGGGGGCAATGAGCAGTTCTTC. It translates to CAISEPGLAGGGNEQFF.

The chain joins TRBV10-3 to TRBJ2-3, with D perhaps TRBD2 (7 bases). Trimming took off 4 bases at V and 3 bases at J, with 11 bases between the two ends. The CDR3 contains 14 residues. The germline CDR1 and CDR2 sequences are ENHRY and SYGVKD. For the CDR3, the DNA is TGTGCCATCAGTGTGGGGGGGCGGACAGATACGCAGTATTTT. Translating gives CAISVGGRTDTQYF.

This clone has only a few counts. This chain joins TRBV7-2 and TRBJ2-3; TRBD2 aligns across 10 bases. Germline CDR1 and CDR2: SGHTA and FQGNSA. CDR3 length equals 18 residues. Unmatched junction bases numbered 6, after V lost 0 bases and J lost 0 bases. This CDR3 is CASSLAGSGGSSTDTQYF. The CDR3 bases are TGTGCCAGCAGCTTAGCAGGTAGCGGGGGGTCTAGCACAGATACGCAGTATTTT.

The V and J genes are TRBV5-4 and TRBJ2-2, with 10 bases fitting TRBD1. Germline CDR1 and CDR2: SGHNT and YYREEE (reference sequence). V was pared by 4 bases and J by 5 bases, with 8 bases of the junction left unmatched. CDR3 length: 16 amino acids. The CDR3 region has the DNA TGTGCCAGCAGCCCACCGGGACAGGGGCCAACCGGGGAGCTGTTTTTT. This gives the protein CASSPPGQGPTGELFF.

The chain is built from TRBV5-6 and TRBJ2-7, with D perhaps TRBD2 (5 bases). Between the trimmed V and J ends, which lost 0 bases and 0 bases, there was a span of 7 bases. CDR3 length: 14 amino acids. Germline-derived CDR1 and CDR2 are SGHDT and YYEEEE. The CDR3 here is CASSLVRGSYEQYF. The CDR3 region has the DNA TGTGCCAGCAGCTTGGTTCGGGGCTCCTACGAGCAGTACTTC. Full variable domain (remainder filled in from reference TRBV5-6 and TRBJ2-7): DAGVTQSPTHLIKTRGQQVTLRCSPKSGHDTVSWYQQALGQGPQFIFQYYEEEERQRGNFPDRFSGHQFPNYSSELNVNALLLGDSALYLCASSLVRGSYEQYFGPGTRLTVT.

This clone showed up just once. The chain carries TRBV6-5 and TRBJ2-7, with 7 bases fitting TRBD2. The CDR3 is 13 amino acids. The V and J ends lost 8 bases and 0 bases, in that order; junction bases with no gene match: 4. In germline, CDR1 is MNHEY, CDR2 SVGAGI. CDR3 sequence (DNA): TGTGCCAGCGGGCGGGGGTTCTCCTACGAGCAGTACTTC. It yields the protein CASGRGFSYEQYF.

This chain connects TRBV14 to TRBJ2-2, with 9 bases that match TRBD1. Germline CDR1 SGHDN, CDR2 FVKESK. This CDR3 spans 15 amino acids. Unmatched junction bases numbered 6, after V lost 5 bases and J lost 5 bases. The CDR3 coding sequence is TGTGCCAGCAGCGTCGGGACAGGGAGGACCGGGGAGCTGTTTTTT. Its translation: CASSVGTGRTGELFF.

The genes are TRBV27 and TRBJ2-7; TRBD1 aligns across 8 bases. The CDR3 sequence is 15 residues long. In germline, CDR1 is MNHEY, CDR2 SMNVEV (reference sequence). V gave up 5 bases and J gave up 0 bases; unmatched junction bases: 6. CDR3 residues: CASSPRQGRSYEQYF. The CDR3, as DNA: TGTGCCAGCAGTCCTCGACAGGGGCGCTCCTACGAGCAGTACTTC.

This sequence joins TRBV5-8 and TRBJ2-5; no clear D gene. The CDR3 covers 11 residues. Germline-derived CDR1 and CDR2 are SGHTS and YDEGEE. The V end lost 2 bases, the J end lost 4 bases, and 3 bases lay between the germline ends. The DNA of the CDR3 is TGTGCCAGCAGCTTTCTAGAGACCCAGTACTTC. The encoded protein is CASSFLETQYF.

V and J are TRBV7-2 and TRBJ2-7; TRBD1 matches 7 bases. Per germline, CDR1 SGHTA and CDR2 FQGNSA. V lost 4 bases, J lost 3 bases, and 3 bases stayed unmatched. CDR3 size: 13 residues. The CDR3 here is CASSSNRGYEQYF. The CDR3 DNA sequence: TGTGCCAGCAGCTCGAACAGGGGCTACGAGCAGTACTTC.

This clone is a singleton in its sample. This sequence joins TRBV11-2 and TRBJ1-5; TRBD1 matches 10 bases. The CDR3 runs to 15 residues. From germline, CDR1 is SGHAT and CDR2 FQNNGV. The V segment lost 3 bases and the J segment 7 bases; nucleotides outside the gene matches: 6. CDR3 amino acids: CASSFDRGREQPQHF. The CDR3 bases are TGTGCCAGCAGCTTTGACAGGGGGCGAGAGCAGCCCCAGCATTTT.

The rearrangement links TRBV10-3 to TRBJ1-6, with 10 nucleotides matching TRBD1. This CDR3 spans 14 amino acids. Germline trimming cut 6 bases from V and 7 bases from J; bases unmatched to any gene: 3. CDR1 ENHRY and CDR2 SYGVKD come from the germline V gene. CDR3 DNA: TGTGCCATCAGACCGGGACAGGGGAATTCACCCCTCCACTTT. Its translation: CAIRPGQGNSPLHF.

This clone was detected once. The chain recombines TRBV24-1 with TRBJ2-3; tentative D call: TRBD2 (5 bases). CDR3 length equals 14 residues. V dropped 4 bases and J dropped 2 bases, with 9 bases sitting between them. The germline V gene encodes CDR1 KGHDR and CDR2 SFDVKD. The CDR3 DNA reads TGTGCCACCAGTGACCCCGGGGACACAGATACGCAGTATTTT. Residues: CATSDPGDTDTQYF.

This clone was observed once. The chain carries TRBV2 and TRBJ2-7; 7 bases are a match to TRBD2. The J segment lost 6 bases and the V segment lost 5 bases, leaving 10 bases of the junction unmatched. Germline V CDR1 and CDR2: SNHLY, FYNNEI. The CDR3 runs to 14 residues. The chain's CDR3 is CASSLRTSLGEQYF. The CDR3, as DNA: TGTGCCAGCAGTCTTAGGACTAGTTTAGGCGAGCAGTACTTC. Drawing the rest from reference TRBV2 and TRBJ2-7, the complete variable domain is EPEVTQTPSHQVTQMGQEVILRCVPISNHLYFYWYRQILGQKVEFLVSFYNNEISEKSEIFDDQFSVERPDGSNFTLKIRSTKLEDSAMYFCASSLRTSLGEQYFGPGTRLTVT.